The TCR beta chain under discussion was sequenced for a study of T cells in women clearing cervical HPV infection. Libraries were prepared by immunoSEQ multiplex PCR; TCRdb keeps only in-frame clonotypes and omits some of them. The sample includes some 40,000 clones. A remark on this clone: The CDR3 end lies 3 residues beyond the end of the read and is filled in from the germline J gene.

Germline V gene sequence: CDR1 WSHSY, CDR2 SAAADI. This CDR3 has 17 residues. With 0 bases removed from V and 0 bases from J, the gap between germline ends came to 12 bases. Sample: blood buffy coat. The TCR comes from a woman aged 18-70 years with a cervical HPV16 infection that either progressed to CIN3+ or cleared (not recorded which). The chain combines TRBV10-2 with TRBJ2-1, with D uncertain. CDR3 in amino acids: CASSESEVSYSYNEQFF. CDR3 bases read: TGCGCCAGCAGTGAGTCTGAGGTTAGCTACTCCTACAATGAG.